This T cell receptor beta chain is from a study of T cells in localized non-small cell lung cancer (TCRdb year 2020). Turning to the overall study: T cell repertoires of approximately 250 early-stage NSCLC patients were analyzed, with tumors being compared against uninvolved tumor-adjacent lungs. The cohort comprised 200 to 300 treatment-naïve NSCLC patients with resected, localized lung tumors. The mean age of the NSCLC patients was under 70 years, with roughly 120 men and 85 to 110 women.

The immunoSEQ Assay was used to sequence TCR beta CDR3 regions from DNA. On the authors' methods: To compute T cell density, TCR beta template counts were normalized to usable DNA, which was estimated by amplifying housekeeping genes. Richness was estimated with the preseqR package, extrapolating to 400,000 templates for PBMC samples and 120,000 templates for tissue samples. Clonality was defined as one minus Pielou's evenness. Tissue-enriched TCRs were identified through differential abundance testing performed on productive amino-acid clonotypes, with a minimum total count of 5 and an alpha of 0.1. The Jaccard Index and the Morisita Overlap Index were used to measure how much the repertoires overlapped between compartments. GLIPH grouped TCR beta CDR3s together with public tetramer-defined viral CDR3s, and a viral motif had to include at least three viral sequences and show V-gene enrichment. The immuneACCESS repertoire file appears here via TCRdb, limited to in-frame rearrangements. These files lack a portion of the clones; in checked studies, under half of the deficit traces to unresolved V genes, and the cause of the others is not known. From that table come the V and J calls and clone size; the DNA was used to work out D and trimming. Recorded for this sample are tens of thousands of clones; roughly nine tenths of them occurred a single time. Jointly, the top ten make up roughly 1.2% of the sample.

At diagnosis, peripheral blood, uninvolved tumor-adjacent lung and tumor were collected and were preserved as a mix of fresh-frozen and FFPE material. Blood samples were analyzed as peripheral blood mononuclear cells for TCR repertoire profiling. Overall study outcomes, separate from this receptor: Because the study design was exploratory, TCR variables were selected using unadjusted p-values without false-discovery rate correction. Longer overall survival was associated with higher blood T cell density, whereas shorter survival was associated with higher adjacent-lung clonality. Uninvolved tumor-adjacent lung showed the highest T cell clonality, higher than tumor, which suggests more focused antigenic responses in the adjacent lung. Of the top 100 tumor clones, a median of roughly 56 were detected in paired uninvolved adjacent lung; about 28 were also among that lung's top 100. Multi-region tumor sequencing was not performed, so intratumor heterogeneity could not be excluded.

To note about this clone: The antigen it recognizes is unknown. Base qualities are not recorded, but no much larger clone differs from it by a single base.

The CDR3 holds 15 amino acids from the cysteine to the phenylalanine. CDR3 DNA only is kept here, 45 bases in frame from base 1. The germline V gene gives CDR1 as SNHLY and CDR2 as FYNNEI. Trimming removed 7 bases from V and 4 bases from J, leaving 16 bases between the germline ends. The rearranged chain carries TRBV2 and TRBJ2-2, with the D segment possibly TRBD1 or TRBD2, each aligning over 5 bases. The clonotype was recovered from a woman aged 35 to 70 with stage I lung adenocarcinoma. Sequences were derived from peripheral blood, sampled before any cancer treatment. The nucleotides read TGTGCCAGCATTTCTCAGGGCGCGGGCACCGGGGAGCTGTTTTTT. Its coded protein is CASISQGAGTGELFF.